This T cell receptor (beta chain) was identified during a study of Ad26.COV2.S vaccination and SARS-CoV-2 variants. There are 13 residues in the CDR3. Trimming took off 3 bases at V and 6 bases at J, with 9 bases between the two ends. The germline CDR1 and CDR2 sequences are KGHSH and LQKENI. As for treatment: approximately 18 received Ad26.COV2.S at low or high dose, single or two shots; five or six received placebo; per-sample allocation not given. The study sampled participants on day 63 after the first vaccine or placebo injection. Some clones are missing from TCRdb's copy, which holds only in-frame ones; the method was immunoSEQ multiplex PCR. The table has some 410,000 clones, about 90% seen once; the top ten hold roughly 1.7%.

The chain carries TRBV18 and TRBJ2-1; D not certain. The receptor's source is a person between 18 and 65 years old who received the Ad26.COV2.S COVID-19 vaccine or a placebo. The sequencing used peripheral blood, collected in a trial of Ad26.COV2.S vaccine versus placebo. The CDR3 bases are TGTGCCAGCTCACCCCCTAGTGTCAATGAGCAGTTCTTC. Protein product: CASSPPSVNEQFF. Filled out from reference TRBV18 and TRBJ2-1, the complete variable domain reads NAGVMQNPRHLVRRRGQEARLRCSPMKGHSHVYWYRQLPEEGLKFMVYLQKENIIDESGMPKERFSAEFPKEGPSILRIQQVVRGDSAAYFCASSPPSVNEQFFGPGTRLTVL.